These 29 T cell receptor beta chains originate from one sample sequenced in a study of monozygotic twins with inflammatory bowel disease. Reanalyzing the 5' RACE reads, TCRdb keeps one entry per CDR3 protein, without DNA. The listing contains around 450,000 distinct CDR3 sequences. The specimen was blood. The origin of the receptors is a human donor with ulcerative colitis or Crohn's disease, or a healthy co-twin of an affected twin (not recorded which).

The chain employs TRBV7-8 and TRBJ2-3. CDR1 is SGHVS and CDR2 is FQNEAQ in the germline V gene. The CDR3 loop spans 15 amino acids. The CDR3 sequence: CDSSLAPSLTHTQYF.

V is TRBV2 and J is TRBJ2-1; without DNA, the TCRdb call of TRBD2 cannot be checked. Germline CDR1 and CDR2: SNHLY and FYNNEI. There are 15 residues in the CDR3. CDR3 sequence reads: CASKESSGVDNEQFF.

The chain uses TRBV4-1 and TRBJ2-7; lacking DNA, the TRBD1 call made by TCRdb goes unchecked. The CDR3 extends over 15 amino acids. Germline V gene data show CDR1 as MGHRA and CDR2 as YSYEKL. CDR3 protein: CASSHPGQGSSEQYF.

The chain has TRBV27 and TRBJ2-7; as DNA is missing, the TRBD1 call by TCRdb cannot be tested. Germline assignment: CDR1 MNHEY and CDR2 SMNVEV (reference sequence). The CDR3 has 15 amino acids. The CDR3 loop is CASSRGQGAFYEQYF.

The gene calls are TRBV29-1 and TRBJ2-7; the D call from TCRdb, TRBD2, cannot be confirmed without DNA. Germline lookup yields CDR1 SQVTM and CDR2 ANQGSEA. The CDR3 has 13 residues. The CDR3 spells CSVRSGGTYEQYF.

This chain joins TRBV24-1 and TRBJ2-1; the TRBD1 assignment by TCRdb is unverifiable without DNA. This CDR3 contains 14 residues. The germline CDR1 and CDR2 sequences are KGHDR and SFDVKD. CDR3: CATSRDRSYNEQFF.

The V gene is TRBV5-1, the J gene TRBJ1-1. Germline loops: CDR1 SGHRS, CDR2 YFSETQ. The CDR3 totals 14 residues. The CDR3 loop reads CASSAYSANTEAFF. Full variable domain (outside the CDR3, taken from reference TRBV5-1 and TRBJ1-1): KAGVTQTPRYLIKTRGQQVTLSCSPISGHRSVSWYQQTPGQGLQFLFEYFSETQRNKGNFPGRFSGRQFSNSRSEMNVSTLELGDSALYLCASSAYSANTEAFFGQGTRLTVV.

The rearrangement uses TRBV11-3 and TRBJ2-1; the TRBD1 assignment by TCRdb is unverifiable without DNA. Germline V gene sequence: CDR1 SGHNT, CDR2 YENEEA. The length of the CDR3 is 13 residues. This CDR3 is CASSSSSGNEQFF.

The chain is built from TRBV12-3 or TRBV12-4 and TRBJ1-3; TCRdb's D call of TRBD1 is untestable without DNA. This CDR3 is 12 amino acids long. CDR3 region: CASRGDGNTIYF.

The J gene is TRBJ2-7, the V gene TRBV5-1. The CDR3 loop spans 17 amino acids. Germline loops: CDR1 SGHRS, CDR2 YFSETQ. The CDR3 loop is CASSPAADSLVSYEQYF.

The chain is built from TRBV20-1 and TRBJ2-1; TCRdb names TRBD2, which stays unverified in the absence of DNA. Germline values: CDR1 DFQATT, CDR2 SNEGSKA (reference sequence). The CDR3 sequence is 16 residues long. The CDR3 region is CSAPETSGSSYNEQFF.

The rearrangement links TRBV7-9 to TRBJ2-1; TCRdb gives TRBD2 as the D gene, but with no DNA this cannot be confirmed. Germline CDR1 SEHNR, CDR2 FQNEAQ (reference sequence). The CDR3 covers 15 residues. CDR3 sequence reads: CASSTTSGAYNEQFF. The full variable domain, in which reference TRBV7-9 and TRBJ2-1 provide the parts outside the CDR3, is DTGVSQNPRHKITKRGQNVTFRCDPISEHNRLYWYRQTLGQGPEFLTYFQNEAQLEKSRLLSDRFSAERPKGSFSTLEIQRTEQGDSAMYLCASSTTSGAYNEQFFGPGTRLTVL.

The chain joins TRBV10-3 to TRBJ1-3; TCRdb returns TRBD1, unconfirmable since there is no DNA. Germline V gene sequence: CDR1 ENHRY, CDR2 SYGVKD. The CDR3 loop spans 15 amino acids. The CDR3 loop reads CATTQDGTSGNTIYF.

The chain has TRBV20-1 and TRBJ1-4; TCRdb calls TRBD1, which cannot be checked without DNA. CDR3 length equals 18 residues. Per the germline V gene, CDR1 is DFQATT and CDR2 is SNEGSKA (reference sequence). The chain's CDR3 is CSGWGQGASWSPREKLFF.

The V gene is TRBV7-9, the J gene TRBJ2-2; checking the TCRdb D call of TRBD2 is not possible without DNA. CDR3 length: 14 residues. Germline loops: CDR1 SEHNR, CDR2 FQNEAQ (reference sequence). The CDR3 spells CASRSGRHTGELFF.

The chain joins TRBV6-1 to TRBJ2-5; the TCRdb D gene call, TRBD2, has no DNA to confirm it. CDR3 size: 15 residues. In germline, CDR1 is MNHNS, CDR2 SASEGT. The CDR3 region is CASSPYGGAQETQYF.

The chain recombines TRBV20-1 with TRBJ1-3. The germline CDR1 and CDR2 sequences are DFQATT and SNEGSKA (reference sequence). This CDR3 is 15 amino acids long. This CDR3 reads CSARDTESSGNTIYF.

The chain joins TRBV20-1 to TRBJ2-4. This CDR3 is 12 amino acids long. CDR1 and CDR2 (germline): DFQATT, SNEGSKA (reference sequence). This CDR3 reads CSARDDKNIQYF.

This rearrangement joins TRBV7-8 to TRBJ2-7; TCRdb calls TRBD1, which cannot be checked without DNA. CDR3 length: 15 residues. The germline V gene has CDR1 SGHVS and CDR2 FQNEAQ. CDR3 region: CASSLYRDRVHEQYF.

V usage is TRBV5-1 and J usage is TRBJ2-3; absent DNA, TCRdb's TRBD1 call cannot be checked. The CDR3 loop spans 15 amino acids. Germline assignment: CDR1 SGHRS and CDR2 YFSETQ. The CDR3 here is CASSLKTGSTDTQYF.

The rearrangement joins TRBV6-1 to TRBJ2-2; no DNA is available, so the TRBD1 call from TCRdb remains unchecked. CDR3 length equals 14 residues. Germline CDR1 and CDR2: MNHNS and SASEGT. The CDR3 sequence is CASAADRGIGELFF.

This chain joins TRBV5-1 and TRBJ1-3; TCRdb designates TRBD1, a call that cannot be tested without DNA. The CDR3 is 16 residues long. Germline V gene data show CDR1 as SGHRS and CDR2 as YFSETQ. CDR3 amino acids: CASSHGTGDSGNTIYF. Based on the CDR3 plus reference TRBV5-1 and TRBJ1-3, the full variable domain is KAGVTQTPRYLIKTRGQQVTLSCSPISGHRSVSWYQQTPGQGLQFLFEYFSETQRNKGNFPGRFSGRQFSNSRSEMNVSTLELGDSALYLCASSHGTGDSGNTIYFGEGSWLTVV.

The V call is TRBV20-1, the J call TRBJ1-2. Germline lookup yields CDR1 DFQATT and CDR2 SNEGSKA (reference sequence). The CDR3 contains 16 residues. The CDR3 sequence: CSARGKPRIGYYGYTF.

This rearrangement joins TRBV9 to TRBJ1-4. The V gene's germline CDR1 is SGDLS and CDR2 YYNGEE. The CDR3 totals 14 residues. The CDR3 loop is CASSVDLTNEKLFF.

The rearrangement uses TRBV11-2 and TRBJ2-1; TCRdb reports TRBD1, a call that lacks DNA to check it against. Per the germline V gene, CDR1 is SGHAT and CDR2 is FQNNGV. CDR3 length equals 15 residues. The CDR3 loop is CASSLQGAGYNEQFF.

The rearrangement links TRBV7-2 to TRBJ2-3; TCRdb's D call of TRBD2 is untestable without DNA. Germline loops: CDR1 SGHTA, CDR2 FQGNSA. The CDR3 sequence is 15 residues long. Here the CDR3 reads CASSLDGRVQDTQYF.

The CDR3: CSATGRFNQPQHF. The chain has TRBV20-1 and TRBJ1-5; as DNA is missing, the TRBD1 call by TCRdb cannot be tested. Germline CDR1 is DFQATT and CDR2 is SNEGSKA (reference sequence). The length of the CDR3 is 13 residues.

The chain is built from TRBV5-1 and TRBJ2-1; the TCRdb call, TRBD1, lacks DNA for checking. There are 16 residues in the CDR3. The germline V gene encodes CDR1 SGHRS and CDR2 YFSETQ. The chain's CDR3 is CASSLLDRGRNNEQFF. Together with reference TRBV5-1 and TRBJ2-1, the CDR3 gives the full variable domain: KAGVTQTPRYLIKTRGQQVTLSCSPISGHRSVSWYQQTPGQGLQFLFEYFSETQRNKGNFPGRFSGRQFSNSRSEMNVSTLELGDSALYLCASSLLDRGRNNEQFFGPGTRLTVL.

J is TRBJ1-5 and V is TRBV20-1. Germline V gene lookup returns CDR1 DFQATT and CDR2 SNEGSKA (reference sequence). The CDR3 has 13 amino acids. CDR3 in amino acids: CSASRDSNQPQHF.